The clone carrying this TCR beta chain was seen a handful of times. Its antigen remains unidentified. The CDR3 does not end in the conserved phenylalanine or tryptophan, so this is likely a read error. The limits of the CDR3 on the DNA are not certain, so only TCRdb's listed CDR3 is given. The sample is drawn from a study of a mutant IDH1 vaccine in newly diagnosed glioma. Assay used: immunoSEQ multiplex PCR; TCRdb lists only in-frame clones, some missing. The sample has around 66,000 clones; about four fifths are singletons. Stated time point: week 11, during vaccination. Alongside topical imiquimod, each dose of vaccine comprised 300 ug of mutant IDH1 20-mer peptide. Source: PBMCs, taken from a glioma patient whose treatment included an IDH1 peptide vaccine. This TCR was sampled from a man between 45 and 60 years old with glioma.

CDR3 protein: CASSLAGGAGGPVI. The chain is built from TRBV7-2 and TRBJ2-7; TRBD2 was called by the table and not checked on the DNA. The CDR3 extends over 14 residues, inclusive of both ends. The germline CDR1 and CDR2 sequences are SGHTA and FQGNSA.